A single sample gave rise to the 18 T cell receptor beta chains below, sequenced in a study of blood T cell repertoires in COVID-19. Libraries were prepared by immunoSEQ multiplex PCR; TCRdb keeps only in-frame clonotypes and omits some of them. Of fewer than 300,000 clones listed, 91% are singletons. Sequenced input: peripheral blood. These receptors were obtained from a person under 35 with COVID-19, enrolled during active disease.

This clone was seen a single time. The rearrangement links TRBV2 to TRBJ2-5; tentatively, D is TRBD2 (5 bases). Germline CDR1 and CDR2: SNHLY and FYNNEI. The ends were cut back, 1 base at V and 4 bases at J, with 13 bases in the middle. The CDR3 length is 15 residues. CDR3 DNA sequence: TGTGCCAGCAGTGAAGGACCACCCCGGGGAGAGACCCAGTACTTC. Translating gives CASSEGPPRGETQYF. Complete variable domain (other parts from reference TRBV2 and TRBJ2-5): EPEVTQTPSHQVTQMGQEVILRCVPISNHLYFYWYRQILGQKVEFLVSFYNNEISEKSEIFDDQFSVERPDGSNFTLKIRSTKLEDSAMYFCASSEGPPRGETQYFGPGTRLLVL.

This sequence joins TRBV28 and TRBJ1-5, with 9 nucleotides matching TRBD1. J lost 2 bases, V lost 7 bases, and 6 bases had no gene match. The CDR3 is 15 residues long. From germline, CDR1 is MDHEN and CDR2 SYDVKM. The CDR3 DNA reads TGTGCCAGCACCCAGAGGACAGGGGGCAATCAGCCCCAGCATTTT. This gives the protein CASTQRTGGNQPQHF.

Notes on this clone: Other DNA sequences in the same sample also yield this CDR3. V and J are TRBV2 and TRBJ2-2; 11 bases are shared with TRBD1. The CDR3 runs to 15 residues. Losses at the gene ends were 4 bases for V and 5 bases for J; bases not matched to a gene: 3. Germline CDR1 is SNHLY and CDR2 is FYNNEI. The CDR3 nucleotides are TGTGCCAGCAGTGTGGGACAGGGGGGGACCGGGGAGCTGTTTTTT. Its protein is CASSVGQGGTGELFF. The full variable domain, completed using reference TRBV2 and TRBJ2-2, is EPEVTQTPSHQVTQMGQEVILRCVPISNHLYFYWYRQILGQKVEFLVSFYNNEISEKSEIFDDQFSVERPDGSNFTLKIRSTKLEDSAMYFCASSVGQGGTGELFFGEGSRLTVL.

This clone was seen a single time. This chain uses TRBV7-3 with TRBJ1-1; D is unresolved. Germline V gene data show CDR1 as SGHTA and CDR2 as FQGTGA. This CDR3 region has 13 residues. V lost 3 bases, J lost 1 base, and 6 bases lay in between. The CDR3 coding sequence is TGTGCCAGCAGCTTCAGTCCGAACACTGAAGCTTTCTTT. Translating gives CASSFSPNTEAFF. Together with reference TRBV7-3 and TRBJ1-1, the CDR3 gives the full variable domain: GAGVSQTPSNKVTEKGKYVELRCDPISGHTALYWYRQSLGQGPEFLIYFQGTGAADDSGLPNDRFFAVRPEGSVSTLKIQRTERGDSAVYLCASSFSPNTEAFFGQGTRLTVV.

The gene calls are TRBV7-9 and TRBJ2-7; 11 bases are a match to TRBD2. After removal of 6 bases from V and 2 bases from J, the junction contained 18 bases not matched to a gene. Germline CDR1 reads SEHNR; CDR2 reads FQNEAQ (reference sequence). The CDR3 spans 19 residues. CDR3 loop: CASSPRGLAGGKGAYEQYF. The CDR3 DNA follows: TGTGCCAGCAGTCCCCGTGGATTAGCGGGAGGGAAGGGGGCCTACGAGCAGTACTTC.

This chain links TRBV5-1 with TRBJ1-4; 11 nucleotides line up with TRBD1. This CDR3 has 15 residues. V lost 0 bases to trimming and J lost 7 bases; unmatched junction nucleotides: 2. The germline gives CDR1 SGHRS, CDR2 YFSETQ. The CDR3 coding sequence is TGCGCCAGCAGCTTGGTGGGGACAGGGGGTGAAAAACTGTTTTTT. This codes for CASSLVGTGGEKLFF.

The rearrangement joins TRBV5-6 to TRBJ2-7; TRBD2 agrees at 10 bases. The ends lost 4 bases at V and 7 bases at J; junction bases unmatched: 11. CDR3 length: 15 residues. CDR1 and CDR2 (germline): SGHDT, YYEEEE. The DNA for the CDR3 is TGTGCCAGCAGCGCGGGGCTAGCGGGAGTCGGGGAGCAGTACTTC. This gives the protein CASSAGLAGVGEQYF.

This clone was detected once. The chain couples TRBV11-2 to TRBJ1-1; D remains unclear. The V end lost 6 bases, the J end lost 2 bases, and 7 bases lay between the germline ends. The CDR3 sequence is 12 residues long. CDR1 is SGHAT and CDR2 is FQNNGV in the germline V gene. The CDR3 bases are TGTGCCAGCAGTTCACATAACACTGAAGCTTTCTTT. The encoded protein is CASSSHNTEAFF.

The CDR3 coding sequence is TGTGCCAGCAGTCCCATTAAGACAGGTAGCAATCAGCCCCAGCATTTT. Encoded protein: CASSPIKTGSNQPQHF. V usage is TRBV28 and J usage is TRBJ1-5; D possibly corresponds to TRBD1 (6 bases). Germline V gives CDR1 MDHEN, CDR2 SYDVKM. Deletions cut 5 bases from V and 0 bases from J, with 14 bases between. The CDR3 totals 16 residues.

This chain uses TRBV2 with TRBJ1-1, with D maybe TRBD1 (6 bases). This CDR3 has 11 residues. Per germline, CDR1 SNHLY and CDR2 FYNNEI. Trimming cost V 8 bases and J 3 bases, with 7 bases left between them. The CDR3 loop reads CASSGDTEAFF. DNA for the CDR3: TGTGCCAGCTCAGGGGACACTGAAGCTTTCTTT.

This chain connects TRBV6-5 to TRBJ2-7, with 8 bases lining up with TRBD2. The CDR3 totals 15 residues. Germline V gene data show CDR1 as MNHEY and CDR2 as SVGAGI. With 5 bases clipped from V and 1 base from J, the junction kept 7 bases outside the gene matches. The chain's CDR3 is CASSTSGSASYEQYF. The CDR3 coding sequence is TGTGCCAGCAGTACAAGCGGGAGTGCGTCCTACGAGCAGTACTTC.

V is TRBV6-1 and J is TRBJ1-2; 8 bases map to TRBD1. CDR3 length equals 12 residues. The germline gives CDR1 MNHNS, CDR2 SASEGT. V dropped 6 bases and J dropped 3; count of bases not matched to a gene: 0. CDR3 DNA sequence: TGTGCCAGCAGACAGGGGGACTATGGCTACACCTTC. It yields the protein CASRQGDYGYTF.

This chain joins TRBV27 and TRBJ1-6, with D possibly TRBD1 on 5 matching bases. This CDR3 is built from 13 residues. The germline V gene has CDR1 MNHEY and CDR2 SMNVEV (reference sequence). The germline V and J ends were trimmed by 6 bases and 4 bases, with 7 bases remaining between them. The CDR3 protein is CASRGDYNSPLHF. CDR3 nucleotide sequence: TGTGCCAGCAGAGGGGATTATAATTCACCCCTCCACTTT.

The chain has TRBV27 and TRBJ2-3, with no clear D. The CDR3 extends over 12 amino acids. The V and J ends lost 5 bases and 1 base respectively, with 4 bases between them. Germline V gene lookup returns CDR1 MNHEY and CDR2 SMNVEV (reference sequence). The CDR3 nucleotides read TGTGCCAGCAGTCTCGGCACAGATACGCAGTATTTT. It yields the protein CASSLGTDTQYF.

The chain uses TRBV5-1 and TRBJ1-1; D perhaps matches TRBD1 (5 bases). V lost 0 bases and J lost 4, with 13 bases in between. Germline CDR1 is SGHRS and CDR2 is YFSETQ. This CDR3 contains 15 residues. The CDR3 DNA reads as TGCGCCAGCAGCTTGGTTGGGGGAGGTGGCACTGAAGCTTTCTTT. Translated: CASSLVGGGGTEAFF.

The chain recombines TRBV27 with TRBJ1-4; 9 nucleotides line up with TRBD1. Germline V gives CDR1 MNHEY, CDR2 SMNVEV (reference sequence). This CDR3 comprises 14 residues. V gave up 5 bases and J gave up 8 bases; unmatched junction bases: 6. DNA of the CDR3: TGTGCCAGCAGTATACAGGGGGCCCCGGAAAAACTGTTTTTT. Protein: CASSIQGAPEKLFF.

This chain joins TRBV5-5 and TRBJ2-7, with TRBD2 matching 13 bases. Trimming removed 0 bases from V and 9 bases from J; junction bases left unmatched: 12. Germline V gene sequence: CDR1 SGHKS, CDR2 YYEKEE (reference sequence). The CDR3 spans 17 residues. The CDR3 reads CASSLGLGLAGSARQYF. Here the CDR3 DNA reads TGTGCCAGCAGCTTGGGGTTGGGACTAGCGGGATCGGCGCGGCAGTACTTC.

This clone appeared once. The chain links TRBV5-4 to TRBJ2-3; D might be TRBD2 (5 bases). The V end lost 5 bases, the J end lost 8 bases, and 18 bases lay between the germline ends. Germline lookup yields CDR1 SGHNT and CDR2 YYREEE (reference sequence). The CDR3 spans 14 residues. The CDR3 DNA reads as TGTGCCAGCAGTCAAGAGCGGCCAGAGGCTACGCAGTATTTT. Its translation: CASSQERPEATQYF.